These 26 T cell receptor beta chains were sequenced from one sample in a study of Graves' ophthalmopathy and Graves' hyperthyroidism. From RNA, the CDR3 regions of TCR beta chains were amplified and sequenced. Following a first-round RT-PCR that used HTBI primers, a second-round multiplex PCR was carried out. TCRdb reprocessed the multiplex PCR reads with MiXCR, giving one entry per CDR3 protein. The sample includes 650,000 to 900,000 distinct CDR3 sequences, 40% of them seen just once. Sequenced input: peripheral blood. All receptors derive from an adult man with Graves' ophthalmopathy.

At least ten counts were recorded for this clonotype. The chain couples TRBV7-9 to TRBJ2-6; D is undetermined. The CDR3 runs 15 residues. Germline loops: CDR1 SEHNR, CDR2 FQNEAQ (reference sequence). Trimming shortened V by 5 bases and J by 2 bases, and 10 bases separated the two germline ends. CDR3: CASSPSGPGANVLTF. In DNA form, the CDR3 reads TGTGCCAGCAGCCCATCCGGACCTGGGGCCAACGTCCTGACTTTC.

To note about this clonotype: A read error may explain this, as a much larger clone is one base away. V usage is TRBV10-3 and J usage is TRBJ1-1, with a tentative D call TRBD1 (5 bases). The V end was cut by 3 bases, the J end by 1 base, with 9 bases between. From germline, CDR1 is ENHRY and CDR2 SYGVKD. The CDR3 loop spans 14 amino acids. CDR3 nucleotide sequence: TGTGCCATCAGTGACGGGGACGGGAACACTGAAGCTTTCTTT. Protein sequence: CAISDGDGNTEAFF.

Points on this clonotype: A read error is possible here, since a much larger clone lies one base away. V is TRBV11-2 and J is TRBJ2-6; D not certain. V shed 5 bases and J shed 2 bases, with 10 bases lying between them. The V gene's germline CDR1 is SGHAT and CDR2 FQNNGV. The CDR3 totals 15 residues. CDR3 amino acids: CASSLGYAGANVLTF. CDR3 nucleotides: TGTGCCAGCAGCCTAGGGTATGCTGGGGCCAACGTCCTGACTTTC.

CDR3 sequence (DNA): TGTGCCAGCAATTGGTCCGGGGAGCTGTTTTTT. Translating it yields CASNWSGELFF. The chain joins TRBV7-9 to TRBJ2-2; D not certain. The CDR3 length is 11 residues. Per the germline V gene, CDR1 is SEHNR and CDR2 is FQNEAQ (reference sequence). V lost 7 bases to trimming and J lost 6 bases, with 6 bases between them.

In this sample, this clonotype turned up a few times. The V gene is TRBV27, the J gene TRBJ1-2; D gene uncertain. Germline V gives CDR1 MNHEY, CDR2 SMNVEV (reference sequence). This CDR3 is 11 amino acids long. Trimming took 6 bases from V and 0 from J, leaving 2 bases between them. The CDR3 coding sequence is TGTGCCAGCAGAGCTAACTATGGCTACACCTTC. It codes for CASRANYGYTF.

This clonotype has a count of ten or more. V gene TRBV19 combines with J gene TRBJ1-2; D possibly corresponds to TRBD1 (6 bases). Trimming shortened V by 2 bases and J by 1 base, and 11 bases separated the two germline ends. Germline assignment: CDR1 LNHDA and CDR2 SQIVND (reference sequence). The CDR3 has 15 residues. The CDR3 loop is CASSINGGSNYGYTF. The CDR3 DNA reads TGTGCCAGTAGTATAAACGGGGGCAGTAACTATGGCTACACCTTC.

This clonotype was seen repeatedly, ten times or more. The chain recombines TRBV12-3 or TRBV12-4 with TRBJ1-4; 7 nucleotides line up with TRBD1. The CDR3 spans 16 residues. The V gene end was trimmed by 4 bases and the J gene end by 8 bases; junction bases not matched to a gene: 13. CDR3 protein: CASSSITTGRDEKLFF. The CDR3 region has the DNA TGTGCCAGCAGTTCTATAACGACAGGGAGAGACGAAAAACTGTTTTTT.

The V gene is TRBV29-1, the J gene TRBJ1-2, with D perhaps matching TRBD1 (5 bases). CDR1 SQVTM and CDR2 ANQGSEA come from the germline V gene. This CDR3 region has 11 residues. Written as DNA, the CDR3 is TGCAGAGAACCCGGAGGGGTAGGCTACACCTTC. Amino acids: CREPGGVGYTF.

This clonotype has ten or more counts. The chain couples TRBV10-3 to TRBJ1-3, with TRBD1 identical over 7 bases. From germline, CDR1 is ENHRY and CDR2 SYGVKD. J lost 0 bases, V lost 6 bases, and 2 bases had no gene match. CDR3 size: 14 residues. The CDR3 is CAIRRDSSGNTIYF. In DNA form, the CDR3 reads TGTGCCATCAGGAGGGACAGCTCTGGAAACACCATATATTTT.

The CDR3 reads CASSSRLAGTDTQYF. The CDR3 DNA reads as TGTGCCAGCAGCTCTCGACTAGCGGGGACAGATACGCAGTATTTT. The J gene is TRBJ2-3, the V gene TRBV7-2, with TRBD2 matching 11 bases. The CDR3 is 15 residues long. The germline gives CDR1 SGHTA, CDR2 FQGNSA. J gave up 3 bases and V 4 bases, and 3 bases lay outside the gene matches.

This clonotype was detected only a few times. The rearrangement uses TRBV5-1 and TRBJ2-7; D is undetermined. The length of the CDR3 is 14 residues. Per the germline V gene, CDR1 is SGHRS and CDR2 is YFSETQ. Trimming pared 0 bases from V and 4 bases from J, leaving 11 bases between. The CDR3 loop is CASSLGTENYEQYF. The CDR3 coding sequence is TGCGCCAGCAGCTTGGGGACGGAGAATTACGAGCAGTACTTC.

This clonotype was counted once. The chain employs TRBV10-2 and TRBJ2-5; no reliable D call. The germline V gene encodes CDR1 WSHSY and CDR2 SAAADI. The length of the CDR3 is 14 residues. V was pared by 6 bases and J by 7 bases, with 18 bases between. The CDR3 here is CASSVGEGPATQYF. The CDR3 DNA is TGCGCCAGCAGCGTTGGGGAAGGCCCCGCGACCCAGTACTTC.

In this sample, this clonotype turned up many times. The V gene is TRBV7-9, the J gene TRBJ2-5; possibly TRBD2 for D (6 bases). CDR3 length: 14 amino acids. The V end lost 8 bases, the J end lost 2 bases, and 15 bases lay between the germline ends. CDR1 and CDR2 from the germline V gene are SEHNR and FQNEAQ (reference sequence). The CDR3 nucleotides read TGTGCCAGCCGGCGGGGACGCGATCAAGAGACCCAGTACTTC. Amino acids: CASRRGRDQETQYF.

In this sample, this clonotype turned up many times. V and J are TRBV29-1 and TRBJ1-1; possible D gene TRBD1, 5 bases. The ends were cut back, 8 bases at V and 5 bases at J, with 12 bases in the middle. Germline loops: CDR1 SQVTM, CDR2 ANQGSEA. The CDR3 is 11 amino acids. CDR3 sequence reads: CSPGAETEAFF. Here the CDR3 DNA reads TGCAGCCCTGGGGCGGAAACTGAAGCTTTCTTT.

This clonotype appeared a few times. In DNA, the CDR3 is TGTGCCAGCAGTTTACTGGGGTTGAGCTCTGGGGCCAACGTCCTGACTTTC. Translation gives CASSLLGLSSGANVLTF. The J gene is TRBJ2-6, the V gene TRBV12-3 or TRBV12-4, with D unresolved. CDR3 length: 17 residues. V lost 2 bases to trimming and J lost 0 bases, with 11 bases between them.

This clonotype was seen ten or more times. The rearrangement uses TRBV19 and TRBJ2-5; D uncertain. CDR3 length equals 12 residues. V was cut by 4 bases and J by 4 bases, with 7 bases left in between. Germline CDR1 is LNHDA and CDR2 is SQIVND (reference sequence). The CDR3 nucleotides read TGTGCCAGTAGTACCCAGAGAGAGACCCAGTACTTC. This translates into CASSTQRETQYF.

Concerning this clonotype: This may be a read error, as it is one base from a much larger clone. The chain joins TRBV7-6 to TRBJ1-5; D is unresolved. Germline values: CDR1 SGHVS, CDR2 FNYEAQ. The CDR3 length is 16 residues. CDR3 loop: CASSLEAANSDQPQHF. CDR3 bases: TGTGCCAGCAGCTTAGAGGCAGCTAATAGCGATCAGCCCCAGCATTTT.

This chain links TRBV25-1 with TRBJ1-1; D is uncertain. CDR1 and CDR2 (germline): MGHDK, SYGVNS. V was pared by 3 bases and J by 12 bases, with 17 bases between. The CDR3 sequence is 13 residues long. CDR3 region: CASSDTGRGESFF. Here the CDR3 DNA reads TGTGCCAGCAGTGACACCGGAAGAGGCGAATCTTTCTTT.

This clonotype has a count of ten or more. The chain uses TRBV24-1 and TRBJ1-5, with D possibly being TRBD1 (6 bases). This CDR3 has 16 amino acids. CDR1 is KGHDR, CDR2 SFDVKD, per germline. Deletions cut 1 base from V and 2 bases from J, with 11 bases between. The CDR3 nucleotides read TGTGCCACCAGTGATTTTGAGGGGGGTGGCAATCAGCCCCAGCATTTT. Encoded protein: CATSDFEGGGNQPQHF.

Notes on this clonotype: Mismatch with germline at one junction end may stem from a read error. The V and J genes are TRBV10-3 and TRBJ1-2; D ambiguous. Germline-derived CDR1 and CDR2 are ENHRY and SYGVKD. CDR3 length equals 13 residues. The CDR3: CASSYSEYYGYTF. Written as DNA, the CDR3 is TGTGCCAGCAGTTACTCCGAGTACTATGGCTACACCTTC.

Remarks on this clonotype: Because the CDR3 is missing its conserved closing phenylalanine or tryptophan, this is likely a read error. The chain links TRBV29-1 to TRBJ1-1, with TRBD1 identical over 8 bases. Unmatched junction bases numbered 11, after V lost 6 bases and J lost 5 bases. CDR3 size: 14 residues. CDR1 is SQVTM, CDR2 ANQGSEA, per germline. For the CDR3, the DNA is TGCAGCGTCCCTAGTAACAGGGGGGTGACTGAAGCTTTCTCT. Protein sequence: CSVPSNRGVTEAFS.

The chain uses TRBV7-2 and TRBJ2-5; a weak D match, TRBD1 (5 bases). CDR3 length: 15 residues. Trimming stripped 1 base from V and 6 bases from J, with 15 bases between. CDR1 and CDR2 from the germline V gene are SGHTA and FQGNSA. The CDR3, as DNA: TGTGCCAGCAGCTTAGTTGGGCAGGGTGAGCAGACCCAGTACTTC. Its translation: CASSLVGQGEQTQYF.

The chain joins TRBV7-9 to TRBJ1-3; the match to TRBD1 covers 7 bases. The junction had 9 bases not matched to a gene; V was cut back by 3 bases and J by 7 bases. The CDR3 contains 15 residues. Germline assignment: CDR1 SEHNR and CDR2 FQNEAQ (reference sequence). The CDR3 sequence: CASSFRPGGTNTIYF. In DNA, the CDR3 is TGTGCCAGCAGCTTCCGTCCAGGGGGGACCAACACCATATATTTT.

In regard to this clonotype: A much more abundant neighbour one base away suggests this may be a read error. The chain combines TRBV12-3 or TRBV12-4 with TRBJ1-5; a weak D match, TRBD1 (5 bases). The CDR3 consists of 15 residues. Here the CDR3 DNA reads TGTGCCAGCAGCCAACAAGGAAGGGGCAATCGGCCCCAGCATTTT. It specifies CASSQQGRGNRPQHF.

The chain carries TRBV24-1 and TRBJ1-2, with D possibly being TRBD1 (6 bases). The CDR3 is made up of 15 amino acids. Germline lookup yields CDR1 KGHDR and CDR2 SFDVKD. V was shortened by 7 bases and J by 4 bases, with 18 bases between the two germline ends. CDR3 in amino acids: CATSSRQGRSYGYTF. In nucleotides, the CDR3 is TGTGCCACCAGCTCCCGTCAGGGGAGAAGCTATGGCTACACCTTC.

Concerning this clonotype itself: This sequence may be a read error, since a much larger clone differs from it by one base. This chain uses TRBV11-1 with TRBJ1-5; a possible D gene is TRBD1 (5 bases). The CDR3 covers 14 residues. CDR1 and CDR2 from the germline V gene are SGHAT and FQDESV (reference sequence). Here the CDR3 DNA reads TGTGCCTGCAGCTTAGACAGCCGCAATCAGCCCCAGCATTTT. Amino acid sequence: CACSLDSRNQPQHF. Drawing the rest from reference TRBV11-1 and TRBJ1-5, the complete variable domain is EAEVAQSPRYKITEKSQAVAFWCDPISGHATLYWYRQILGQGPELLVQFQDESVVDDSQLPKDRFSAERLKGVDSTLKIQPAELGDSAMYLCACSLDSRNQPQHFGDGTRLSIL.